This TCR beta chain derives from a study of patients and donors after allogeneic stem cell transplantation (dated by TCRdb to the early 2020s). Inclusive of the bounding cysteine and phenylalanine, the CDR3 is 20 residues long. Just the 60-base CDR3 DNA is kept, in frame starting at base 1. V lost 0 bases and J lost 4 bases, and the count of bases not matched to a germline gene is 17. The germline V gene specifies LGHNA as CDR1 and YNFKEQ as CDR2. Note on this clonotype: Its antigen target is currently unknown. No clone much larger than this one lies a single base away; base qualities are absent.

The library was generated by RT-PCR. Sequencer: NextSeq 550. In-frame beta chains were kept once TCRdb had trimmed the public reads at Q25 with fastp and called clones with MiXCR. For every CDR3 protein sequence, its rows merge into one entry that carries the most common genes and DNA. The sample table contains about 90,000 distinct CDR3 sequences; only one count was recorded for 40% to 60% of them. The ten biggest clones cover roughly two thirds of the sample. The chain couples TRBV4-2 to TRBJ2-7, with TRBD2 matching 11 junction bases. This TCR was recovered from a human donor who was either an allogeneic HSCT recipient or a stem cell or donor lymphocyte infusion donor (not recorded which). It is not recorded whose cells these are; they may come from a transplant donor. Sequenced sample: blood, either unsorted or a sorted T cell fraction (not recorded which). CDR3 sequence: CASSQELSASGRSRTYEQYF. The nucleotide sequence reads TGTGCCAGCAGCCAAGAGCTCTCGGCTAGCGGGAGGTCGCGTACGTACGAGCAGTACTTC.